Following are 11 T cell receptor beta chains from one sample sequenced in a study of STAT5B mutations in CD4+ large granular lymphocyte leukemia. TCRdb keeps only in-frame clones here, not all; method: immunoSEQ multiplex PCR. Of 30,000 or so clones in the sample, 65% to 80% were seen once. Sequenced material: CD4+ T cells from blood buffy coats. The receptors come from a human donor in good health.

V usage is TRBV7-2 and J usage is TRBJ1-1; tentatively, D is TRBD1 (6 bases). V was trimmed by 1 base and J by 6 bases, leaving 15 bases between them. The CDR3 runs 15 residues. Germline CDR1 SGHTA, CDR2 FQGNSA. The CDR3 here is CASSLVAGGGPEAFF. The DNA of the CDR3 is TGTGCCAGCAGCTTAGTTGCGGGGGGGGGCCCTGAAGCTTTCTTT.

The chain carries TRBV18 and TRBJ2-1; no firm D call. V was shortened by 1 base and J by 7 bases, with 8 bases between the two germline ends. Per germline, CDR1 KGHSH and CDR2 LQKENI. The CDR3 runs to 13 residues. The CDR3 loop reads CASSPRLENEQFF. CDR3 nucleotides: TGTGCCAGCTCACCACGTCTGGAGAATGAGCAGTTCTTC.

The chain links TRBV30 to TRBJ2-7; D not resolved. This CDR3 spans 11 amino acids. Germline lookup yields CDR1 GTSNPN and CDR2 SVGIG (reference sequence). V lost 1 base and J lost 3, with 4 bases in between. This CDR3 reads CAWSGGYEQYF. CDR3 nucleotides: TGTGCCTGGAGTGGCGGCTACGAGCAGTACTTC.

By sample fraction, this clone is hyperexpanded (1% or more). The rearrangement uses TRBV7-9 and TRBJ2-3; a weak D match, TRBD1 (6 bases). The V end was cut by 5 bases, the J end by 1 base, with 13 bases between. The CDR3 sequence is 15 residues long. Germline CDR1 and CDR2: SEHNR and FQNEAQ (reference sequence). In DNA form, the CDR3 reads TGTGCCAGCAGCCCCCTGGGGGCCGGCACAGATACGCAGTATTTT. Translation gives CASSPLGAGTDTQYF.

The rearrangement links TRBV27 to TRBJ2-1; 8 positions match TRBD2. The junction had 9 bases not matched to a gene; V was cut back by 8 bases and J by 9 bases. Germline CDR1 reads MNHEY; CDR2 reads SMNVEV (reference sequence). There are 13 residues in the CDR3. The CDR3 reads CASGMTSEGEQFF. Here the CDR3 DNA reads TGTGCCAGCGGAATGACTAGCGAGGGTGAGCAGTTCTTC.

CDR3 protein: CASSRTSGGYNEQFF. In nucleotides, the CDR3 is TGTGCCAGCAGCAGGACTAGCGGGGGATACAATGAGCAGTTCTTC. The chain couples TRBV7-2 to TRBJ2-1; 13 nucleotides agree with TRBD2. This CDR3 comprises 15 residues. The trim removed 5 bases at V and 4 bases at J, leaving 2 bases unmatched. The germline V gene encodes CDR1 SGHTA and CDR2 FQGNSA.

Written as DNA, the CDR3 is TGCGCCAGCAACCCGACAGGGGGAGACTATGGCTACACCTTC. Translating it yields CASNPTGGDYGYTF. The chain carries TRBV5-1 and TRBJ1-2; TRBD1 aligns across 9 bases. The trim removed 6 bases at V and 3 bases at J, leaving 6 bases unmatched. This CDR3 contains 14 residues. Germline CDR1 reads SGHRS; CDR2 reads YFSETQ.

The chain employs TRBV7-2 and TRBJ1-1; D call uncertain. This CDR3 spans 14 amino acids. Trimming pared 2 bases from V and 0 bases from J, leaving 7 bases between. Germline assignment: CDR1 SGHTA and CDR2 FQGNSA. The CDR3 DNA sequence: TGTGCCAGCAGCTTAACCACACTGAACACTGAAGCTTTCTTT. Protein: CASSLTTLNTEAFF.

This clone was seen once. The chain links TRBV9 to TRBJ2-7, with 10 bases that match TRBD1. Germline V gene lookup returns CDR1 SGDLS and CDR2 YYNGEE. After removal of 4 bases from V and 1 base from J, the junction contained 8 bases not matched to a gene. This CDR3 has 16 residues. This CDR3 reads CASSFGEGQGSYEQYF. Here the CDR3 DNA reads TGTGCCAGCAGCTTCGGGGAGGGACAGGGGTCCTACGAGCAGTACTTC. Full variable domain (outside the CDR3, taken from reference TRBV9 and TRBJ2-7): DSGVTQTPKHLITATGQRVTLRCSPRSGDLSVYWYQQSLDQGLQFLIQYYNGEERAKGNILERFSAQQFPDLHSELNLSSLELGDSALYFCASSFGEGQGSYEQYFGPGTRLTVT.

This chain links TRBV5-1 with TRBJ2-3; D unclear. Trimming left V 2 bases short and J 1 base short, with 11 bases between. The CDR3 extends over 15 amino acids. Germline V gives CDR1 SGHRS, CDR2 YFSETQ. The DNA for the CDR3 is TGCGCCAGCAGCTTAAGAGGACGGGGCACAGATACGCAGTATTTT. Protein product: CASSLRGRGTDTQYF. Full variable domain (remainder filled in from reference TRBV5-1 and TRBJ2-3): KAGVTQTPRYLIKTRGQQVTLSCSPISGHRSVSWYQQTPGQGLQFLFEYFSETQRNKGNFPGRFSGRQFSNSRSEMNVSTLELGDSALYLCASSLRGRGTDTQYFGPGTRLTVL.

This clone has just a few counts. This rearrangement joins TRBV15 to TRBJ1-1; 10 nucleotides align to TRBD1. CDR1 and CDR2 (germline): LNHNV, YYDKDF (reference sequence). The CDR3 contains 15 residues. The junction had 4 bases not matched to a gene; V was cut back by 1 base and J by 5 bases. CDR3 sequence reads: CATSRGGQGRTEAFF. In DNA form, the CDR3 reads TGTGCCACCAGCAGAGGGGGACAGGGGAGGACTGAAGCTTTCTTT.